Presented here are 32 T cell receptor beta chains from one specimen sequenced in a study of T cells in Graves' hyperthyroidism and ophthalmopathy (dated by TCRdb to the late 2010s). The method was multiplex PCR. The data were produced on an Illumina HiSeq 2000. Amplification of TCR beta CDR3 regions was carried out from RNA transcripts. The TCR CDR3 was subjected to a first round of RT-PCR using the HTBI primer set and the Qiagen OneStep RT-PCR kit. The raw public data were reprocessed by TCRdb itself: fastp quality trimming at Q25, MiXCR clonotype calling, in-frame beta chains only. For every CDR3 protein sequence, its rows merge into one entry that carries the most common genes and DNA. This sample lists about 59,000 distinct CDR3 sequences; roughly 50% were detected once. The ten largest clones add up to approximately 3.6% of the sample. Sequencing was performed on blood. These TCRs come from a woman aged 55-70 years with Graves' ophthalmopathy.

As regards this clonotype: The DNA is omitted, as the CDR3 cannot be located on it reliably, and the CDR3 follows TCRdb's listing. The CDR3 is CATSARDSAAYFCASSSQREQYF. The chain carries TRBV24-1 and TRBJ2-7; the D segment call TRBD2 is taken from the table without a DNA check. Germline V gene data show CDR1 as KGHDR and CDR2 as SFDVKD. Both ends counted, the CDR3 spans 23 residues.

The rearrangement uses TRBV4-2 and TRBJ1-2, with 9 bases identical to TRBD1. After removal of 10 bases from V and 5 bases from J, the junction contained 2 bases not matched to a gene. CDR3 length equals 11 residues. The germline V gene encodes CDR1 LGHNA and CDR2 YNFKEQ. The CDR3 loop is CATGTGYGYTF. The CDR3 DNA reads as TGTGCCACCGGGACAGGGTATGGCTACACCTTC.

As regards this clonotype: One end of the junction is discordant with germline, which a read error may explain. This chain joins TRBV7-8 and TRBJ2-2, with 11 bases fitting TRBD2. Germline V gene data show CDR1 as SGHVS and CDR2 as FQNEAQ. This CDR3 contains 15 residues. The CDR3 protein is CASSLAGGLTGELFF. Written as DNA, the CDR3 is TGTGCCAGCAGCCTAGCGGGAGGACTCACCGGGGAGCTGTTTTTT.

This chain joins TRBV5-4 and TRBJ2-3; 8 bases are shared with TRBD1. V lost 0 bases to trimming and J lost 5 bases; unmatched junction nucleotides: 8. The CDR3 is made up of 16 amino acids. In germline, CDR1 is SGHNT, CDR2 YYREEE (reference sequence). In DNA, the CDR3 is TGTGCCAGCAGCTTGGAACAGGGGGTTCGCCAAGATACGCAGTATTTT. It specifies CASSLEQGVRQDTQYF.

Note on this clonotype: The CDR3 carries no conserved terminal phenylalanine or tryptophan, so it likely arises from a read error. V is TRBV20-1 and J is TRBJ1-1; D unclear. The CDR3 spans 14 residues. Germline values: CDR1 DFQATT, CDR2 SNEGSKA (reference sequence). CDR3 DNA: TGCAGTGCTATGGCTGACACGACGAACACTAAAGCTTTCATT. It translates to CSAMADTTNTKAFI.

Details on this clonotype: A much bigger clone sits one base away, suggesting this may be a read error. The J gene is TRBJ1-6, the V gene TRBV30, with D uncertain. CDR1 is GTSNPN and CDR2 is SVGIG in the germline V gene (reference sequence). V lost 2 bases and J 6 bases, leaving 17 bases between the germline ends. The CDR3 has 16 residues. Here the CDR3 reads CAWSNIGSRANSPLHF. The CDR3 bases are TGTGCCTGGAGTAACATAGGGTCGCGGGCTAATTCACCCCTCCACTTT.

V is TRBV29-1 and J is TRBJ1-2; 11 bases map to TRBD1. Germline-derived CDR1 and CDR2 are SQVTM and ANQGSEA. J lost 8 bases, V lost 4 bases, and 6 bases had no gene match. The CDR3 runs 13 residues. CDR3 sequence: CSVVGTGGKGYTF. CDR3 in DNA: TGCAGCGTTGTTGGGACAGGGGGAAAGGGCTACACCTTC.

The chain links TRBV7-3 to TRBJ2-6; D is ambiguous. The CDR3 loop spans 15 amino acids. Per germline, CDR1 SGHTA and CDR2 FQGTGA. V lost 1 base, J lost 3 bases, and 7 bases lay in between. For the CDR3, the DNA is TGTGCCAGCAGCTTAATAGGGATTGGGGCCAACGTCCTGACTTTC. This translates into CASSLIGIGANVLTF. Filled out from reference TRBV7-3 and TRBJ2-6, the complete variable domain reads GAGVSQTPSNKVTEKGKYVELRCDPISGHTALYWYRQSLGQGPEFLIYFQGTGAADDSGLPNDRFFAVRPEGSVSTLKIQRTERGDSAVYLCASSLIGIGANVLTFGAGSRLTVL.

This clonotype was seen at least ten times. The chain joins TRBV28 to TRBJ2-5, with TRBD2 as a possible D gene (7 bases). The V gene's germline CDR1 is MDHEN and CDR2 SYDVKM. V lost 2 bases, J lost 4 bases, and 14 bases lay in between. The CDR3 is 15 amino acids. CDR3 region: CASSLIGGGGETQYF. The CDR3 bases are TGTGCCAGCAGTTTAATAGGGGGGGGTGGAGAGACCCAGTACTTC.

This clonotype was observed at least ten times. V is TRBV29-1 and J is TRBJ2-2; no reliable D call. V lost 3 bases, J lost 5 bases, and 10 bases lay in between. In germline, CDR1 is SQVTM, CDR2 ANQGSEA. This CDR3 has 13 residues. The CDR3 sequence: CSVEVWGTGELFF. The CDR3 DNA reads TGCAGCGTTGAGGTGTGGGGAACCGGGGAGCTGTTTTTT.

This clonotype has ten or more counts. The chain carries TRBV7-9 and TRBJ2-7; 9 nucleotides line up with TRBD1. Unmatched junction bases numbered 7, after V lost 5 bases and J lost 2 bases. The CDR3 is 15 residues long. CDR1 SEHNR and CDR2 FQNEAQ come from the germline V gene (reference sequence). CDR3 coding DNA: TGTGCCAGCAGCCCCGGGACAGGGTTCGCCTACGAGCAGTACTTC. It codes for CASSPGTGFAYEQYF.

At least ten counts were recorded for this clonotype. The chain is built from TRBV11-2 and TRBJ2-7; D is unclear. Trimming removed 10 bases at V and 9 bases at J, with 16 bases between. This CDR3 spans 11 amino acids. Germline V CDR1 and CDR2: SGHAT, FQNNGV. Here the CDR3 DNA reads TGTGCCATCTACTTAAGTACGGGGCAGTACTTC. Translating gives CAIYLSTGQYF.

V is TRBV7-2 and J is TRBJ2-5; D gene ambiguous. V dropped 2 bases and J dropped 5 bases, with 9 bases sitting between them. Germline lookup yields CDR1 SGHTA and CDR2 FQGNSA. The CDR3 loop spans 13 amino acids. The CDR3 DNA reads as TGTGCCAGCAGCTTATACCGGCCGGAGACCCAGTACTTC. Its translation: CASSLYRPETQYF.

This clonotype was recorded a few times. The chain recombines TRBV6-2 or TRBV6-3 with TRBJ1-1; D gene ambiguous. This CDR3 is built from 8 residues. V dropped 10 bases and J dropped 4 bases, with 1 base sitting between them. The germline V gene has CDR1 MNHEY and CDR2 SVGEGT. CDR3 residues: CATTEAFF. For the CDR3, the DNA is TGTGCCACCACTGAAGCTTTCTTT.

The chain recombines TRBV5-1 with TRBJ1-1; D not certain. Trimming removed 5 bases from V and 2 bases from J, with 16 bases in between. CDR3 length: 15 amino acids. Germline V gene lookup returns CDR1 SGHRS and CDR2 YFSETQ. The CDR3 DNA is TGCGCCAGCAGGCAGTCAAGCTCTGGAAACACTGAAGCTTTCTTT. It codes for CASRQSSSGNTEAFF.

In its sample, this clonotype is medium-sized. V is TRBV2 and J is TRBJ2-7, with a tentative D call TRBD1 (6 bases). Trimming cost V 6 bases and J 4 bases, with 10 bases left between them. Germline-derived CDR1 and CDR2 are SNHLY and FYNNEI. The CDR3 totals 12 residues. The CDR3 loop is CASSQQGYEQYF. The CDR3 nucleotides are TGTGCCAGCAGCCAACAGGGTTACGAGCAGTACTTC.

This clonotype was picked up many times. The chain joins TRBV6-4 to TRBJ2-1; 9 nucleotides align to TRBD1. The ends lost 6 bases at V and 4 bases at J; junction bases unmatched: 7. The CDR3 loop spans 15 amino acids. CDR1 is MRHNA and CDR2 is SNTAGT in the germline V gene. For the CDR3, the DNA is TGTGCCAGCAGCCCTACAGGGGGCATATACAATGAGCAGTTCTTC. It translates to CASSPTGGIYNEQFF.

This clonotype showed up many times. This sequence joins TRBV5-1 and TRBJ1-1, with D maybe TRBD1 (6 bases). The CDR3 length is 14 residues. Trimming left V 4 bases short and J 6 bases short, with 16 bases between. Germline CDR1 is SGHRS and CDR2 is YFSETQ. Here the CDR3 DNA reads TGCGCCAGCAGCACAGCCCTACAGGGAGCTGAAGCTTTCTTT. Protein product: CASSTALQGAEAFF.

The genes are TRBV10-3 and TRBJ1-5, with 8 bases lining up with TRBD1. The J segment lost 4 bases and the V segment lost 3 bases, leaving 2 bases of the junction unmatched. Germline CDR1 and CDR2: ENHRY and SYGVKD. The CDR3 is 14 residues long. CDR3 protein: CAISEGQGNQPQHF. The CDR3 DNA follows: TGTGCCATCAGTGAAGGACAGGGAAATCAGCCCCAGCATTTT.

The CDR3 bases are TGTGCCAGCAGCCAGGGAAAGCTCTACTATGGCTACACCTTC. Its protein product is CASSQGKLYYGYTF. This chain links TRBV2 with TRBJ1-2, with D possibly being TRBD1 (5 bases). CDR3 length: 14 residues. The germline V gene has CDR1 SNHLY and CDR2 FYNNEI. V lost 6 bases to trimming and J lost 3 bases, with 14 bases between them.

This chain uses TRBV11-1 with TRBJ1-1, with a tentative D call TRBD1 (6 bases). The CDR3 contains 13 residues. Trimming pared 1 base from V and 4 bases from J, leaving 7 bases between. The germline CDR1 and CDR2 sequences are SGHAT and FQDESV (reference sequence). The CDR3 region has the DNA TGTGCCAGCAGCTTAGAAGGGGGCACTGAAGCTTTCTTT. Encoded protein: CASSLEGGTEAFF.

There are many counts of this clonotype. In DNA form, the CDR3 reads TGTGCCAGCAGTGAGGGGGCGGCTAATGAAAAACTGTTTTTT. Protein: CASSEGAANEKLFF. The chain couples TRBV2 to TRBJ1-4, with a possible D match to TRBD1 (6 bases). Germline V CDR1 and CDR2: SNHLY, FYNNEI. Between the trimmed V and J ends, which lost 3 bases and 3 bases, there was a span of 8 bases. There are 14 residues in the CDR3.

This chain joins TRBV4-1 and TRBJ1-4, with D perhaps TRBD1 (6 bases). Germline V gene sequence: CDR1 MGHRA, CDR2 YSYEKL. This CDR3 is built from 18 residues. Trimming took off 4 bases at V and 6 bases at J, with 24 bases between the two ends. Written as DNA, the CDR3 is TGCGCCAGCAGCCTCGACCCCGTTTTGGCAGGGGCGCATGAAAAACTGTTTTTT. It is translated as CASSLDPVLAGAHEKLFF.

About this clonotype: An end of the junction does not agree with germline; a read error may underlie this. The chain carries TRBV9 and TRBJ2-2; the D is unclear. TRBJ1-1 explains the end of the DNA better; the J call may be wrong. The CDR3 totals 15 residues. Germline V gene data show CDR1 as SGDLS and CDR2 as YYNGEE. Written as DNA, the CDR3 is TGTGCCAGCAGCGTAGATGAGCGGTTAAGCACTGGAGCTTTCTTT. It translates to CASSVDERLSTGAFF.

Points on this clonotype: The junction departs from germline at one end; a sequencing error may be responsible. The V and J genes are TRBV7-2 and TRBJ2-5; D remains unclear. This CDR3 has 16 amino acids. Per germline, CDR1 SGHTA and CDR2 FQGNSA. The CDR3 sequence: CASSLVWPGSQETQYF. DNA for the CDR3: TGTGCCAGCAGTTTAGTGTGGCCGGGCTCCCAGGAGACCCAGTACTTC. The whole variable domain, filled in from reference TRBV7-2 and TRBJ2-5, reads GAGVSQSPSNKVTEKGKDVELRCDPISGHTALYWYRQSLGQGLEFLIYFQGNSAPDKSGLPSDRFSAERTGGSVSTLTIQRTQQEDSAVYLCASSLVWPGSQETQYFGPGTRLLVL.

The chain employs TRBV7-9 and TRBJ1-4, with TRBD1 identical over 8 bases. The CDR3 has 17 residues. Trimming removed 5 bases from V and 4 bases from J; junction bases left unmatched: 12. Germline CDR1 and CDR2: SEHNR and FQNEAQ (reference sequence). The CDR3 region is CASSPSGQGALNEKLFF. The CDR3 DNA reads TGTGCCAGCAGCCCGTCGGGTCAGGGGGCCCTTAATGAAAAACTGTTTTTT.

This clonotype was counted once. The chain carries TRBV14 and TRBJ1-1; unclear D gene. Germline V gives CDR1 SGHDN, CDR2 FVKESK. V shed 4 bases and J shed 4 bases, with 13 bases lying between them. The CDR3 extends over 14 amino acids. CDR3 loop: CASSPETVTTEAFF. The CDR3 DNA is TGTGCCAGCAGCCCCGAGACGGTGACCACTGAAGCTTTCTTT. The complete variable domain, with remaining parts taken from reference TRBV14 and TRBJ1-1, reads EAGVTQFPSHSVIEKGQTVTLRCDPISGHDNLYWYRRVMGKEIKFLLHFVKESKQDESGMPNNRFLAERTGGTYSTLKVQPAELEDSGVYFCASSPETVTTEAFFGQGTRLTVV.

This clonotype was observed at least ten times. The chain carries TRBV5-1 and TRBJ2-7, with 8 positions matching TRBD2. V was pared by 2 bases and J by 0 bases, with 1 base of the junction left unmatched. Germline-derived CDR1 and CDR2 are SGHRS and YFSETQ. There are 14 residues in the CDR3. DNA of the CDR3: TGCGCCAGCAGCTTAACTAGCGGCTCCTACGAGCAGTACTTC. Translation gives CASSLTSGSYEQYF.

About this clonotype itself: One end of the junction fails to match germline, which may point to a read error. The chain is built from TRBV9 and TRBJ1-3; D gene ambiguous. The germline CDR1 and CDR2 sequences are SGDLS and YYNGEE. The CDR3 spans 14 residues. The CDR3 sequence: CAGSLPSSGNTIYF. The DNA for the CDR3 is TGTGCCGGCAGCTTGCCAAGCTCTGGAAACACCATATATTTT. Full variable domain (remainder filled in from reference TRBV9 and TRBJ1-3): DSGVTQTPKHLITATGQRVTLRCSPRSGDLSVYWYQQSLDQGLQFLIQYYNGEERAKGNILERFSAQQFPDLHSELNLSSLELGDSALYFCAGSLPSSGNTIYFGEGSWLTVV.

V and J are TRBV30 and TRBJ1-2, with 8 bases fitting TRBD1. From germline, CDR1 is GTSNPN and CDR2 SVGIG (reference sequence). Trimming cost V 2 bases and J 6 bases; bases outside gene matches: 2. The CDR3 length is 12 residues. The CDR3 DNA is TGTGCCTGGAGTAGCAGGGGGCATGGCTACACCTTC. Amino acids: CAWSSRGHGYTF.

This clonotype was counted many times. This chain joins TRBV28 and TRBJ2-7, with TRBD1 matching over 8 bases. Trimming cost V 5 bases and J 3 bases; bases outside gene matches: 6. The length of the CDR3 is 14 residues. CDR1 and CDR2 from the germline V gene are MDHEN and SYDVKM. CDR3 DNA: TGTGCCAGCAGTATTTGGACAGGGAACTACGAGCAGTACTTC. Its protein product is CASSIWTGNYEQYF.

V is TRBV7-9 and J is TRBJ1-1; D not resolved. This CDR3 has 14 amino acids. Trimming took 5 bases from V and 1 from J, leaving 11 bases between them. The germline gives CDR1 SEHNR, CDR2 FQNEAQ (reference sequence). The CDR3 sequence: CASSPYDRNTEAFF. CDR3 DNA sequence: TGTGCCAGCAGCCCGTACGACCGGAACACTGAAGCTTTCTTT. The full variable domain, completed using reference TRBV7-9 and TRBJ1-1, is DTGVSQNPRHKITKRGQNVTFRCDPISEHNRLYWYRQTLGQGPEFLTYFQNEAQLEKSRLLSDRFSAERPKGSFSTLEIQRTEQGDSAMYLCASSPYDRNTEAFFGQGTRLTVV.